This T cell receptor beta chain comes out of a study of T cells in Graves' hyperthyroidism and ophthalmopathy. V lost 5 bases and J 4 bases, leaving 11 bases between the germline ends. Looked up from germline, CDR1 is MNHEY and CDR2 is SVGEGT. The CDR3 loop spans 13 amino acids. Pregnant or lactating patients were excluded, as were those with uncontrolled infection or other autoimmune disease. The source material, RNA transcripts, was used to amplify TCR beta CDR3 regions. When the TCR CDR3 underwent first-round RT-PCR, the HTBI primer set was used. Using its own MiXCR run on the multiplex PCR reads, TCRdb lists one record per CDR3 protein. The sample includes some 350,000 distinct CDR3 sequences, over 15% of them seen just once.

The sequence came from a woman aged 18-30 years with Graves' hyperthyroidism. The J gene is TRBJ1-2, the V gene TRBV6-2 or TRBV6-3, with D perhaps matching TRBD1 (6 bases). Sequenced: blood. CDR3 bases: TGTGCCAGCAGTCCGGACAGCTTCTATGGCTACACCTTC. Translating it yields CASSPDSFYGYTF.